The sequence of this TCR beta chain was determined in a study of cytomegalovirus exposure and HLA in healthy donors (dated by TCRdb to about 2017). For the wider study: An earlier analysis of about 560 of the donors reported about 300 Gb of sequence data and 95 million to 120 million unique TCR beta sequences obtained from roughly 180 million T cells. Approximately 310 gigabases of sequencing data and around 88 million unique TCR sequences made up an early release that covered several hundred HLA-typed donors. Of the approximately 400 genotyped donors, roughly 80% were placed in the genetic ancestry cluster associated with self-reported Caucasian donors. The study was designed to test whether signatures of past pathogen exposure could be identified by cataloging public T cell receptors. Using immunosequencing, the study profiled T cell repertoires from 666 subjects and related those repertoires to cytomegalovirus serostatus. Along with the approximately 650-subject first cohort, a separate validation cohort of about 110 different subjects was used. To predict cytomegalovirus infection status, the study combined high-throughput TCR immunosequencing, statistical association of individual TCRs with disease status, and machine learning. A later analysis re-analyzed previously published TCR beta repertoires from 500 to 700 donors and added high-resolution HLA genotyping to study TCR occurrence patterns. Rather than drawing on any new phenotypic data, the later analysis identified candidate immune exposures from TCR beta sequences and the way those sequences occurred across donors. To decide whether each TCR beta V gene segment behaved as functional or pseudogenic, an earlier analysis of 587 of the donors relied on high-throughput TCR beta sequencing. Donor age, sex, ethnicity and CMV serostatus were compiled together with the repertoire data. In a later genetic analysis, genome-wide SNP genotypes for about 55% of the roughly 700 donors were used, and that subset was treated as a discovery cohort. All discovery cohort repertoires had been generated using a single sequencing platform. Class I and class II HLA loci were covered by the typing at four-digit resolution. The number of typed donors differed by locus: about 629-630 for A, B, C, DRB1 and DQB1; approximately 520 for DQA1; fewer than 610 for DPA1; and some 430 for DPB1. Four to six DR-DQ haplotypes were handled as single units for association and clustering, since linkage in the cohort was strong. On average, about 240,000 unique TCR beta nucleotide sequences were sequenced per donor among roughly 430 genotyped donors of the cohort, with 15% to 20% of those sequences being non-productive. The investigation overall reported the following: An association between a missense DCLRE1C variant and V-gene and J-gene trimming of TCR beta chains was found in a later genetic analysis and replicated in an independent cohort. Correlated functional status among segregating V segments might reflect linkage disequilibrium, but an unknown experimental factor could not be ruled out. In an earlier analysis of some 640 of the donors, most TCR beta V segments were observed in productive rearrangements about 87% or about 30% of the time, broadly matching IMGT annotations. In a later analysis, the rate of TCR association differed among HLA loci, with DRB1 alleles having the most associated TCRs and HLA-C alleles having the fewest. This cohort had only TCR beta chains sequenced, and the lack of alpha or paired-chain data limited which features could be detected. In both the original and validation cohorts, the classifier was reported to diagnose cytomegalovirus status with high specificity and sensitivity. A later analysis found that HLA-associated TCR beta chains were more clonally expanded and had lower generation probabilities than equally common non-associated chains. At a false discovery rate of 0.05, a later analysis linked about 17,000 TCR beta sequences to specific HLA alleles. Because counts were too low, roughly 16 rarely observed V segments, including chromosome 9 orphons, were excluded from the earlier analysis of around 590 of the donors. The sequencing pipeline was judged likely to have produced a cluster of highly shared sequence variants as a technical artifact. The presence/absence analyses assumed that sequencing depth was roughly uniform across donors, and that assumption may not be true. Because some donors lacked HLA typing at each locus, the association tests relied only on the typed subset. For the cohort, immune exposure information was limited to CMV serostatus. A later analysis found that most CMV-associated TCR beta chains appeared HLA-restricted, with HLA associations seemingly driven largely by CMV exposure. Some IMGT-functional V segments, including TRBV6-2 and TRBV6-3, could not be distinguished by the 87-base-pair reads and were therefore excluded. In vitro tests confirmed that a few of the cytomegalovirus-associated TCR beta chains recognize cytomegalovirus antigens. According to the authors, the approach could potentially be generalized to other disease states and immunological phenotypes. A further reported finding was that TCR beta sequences accurately predicted the HLA-A and HLA-B alleles for most subjects in the first cohort. Compared with the approximately 700-donor mean, donors in an Asian-associated ancestry cluster had fewer N-insertions in productive TCRs, according to a later genetic analysis. In a later analysis, several top co-occurrence clusters were reported to appear linked to parvovirus B19, influenza, CMV and Epstein-Barr virus. When HLA alleles, especially DR and DQ, strongly co-occurred, TCR associations were difficult to assign to individual alleles. Most TCR sequences were seen in very few donors, while some public TCRs were found in many individuals. A total of 164 TCR beta chains were listed by the study as associated with cytomegalovirus.

Concerning this clone: Its antigen is unknown. Base-call qualities are not available, and no considerably larger clone is one nucleotide away.

Library preparation employed the immunoSEQ multiplex PCR assay. For the multiplex PCR, a mixture combining 60 forward primers for TCR Vbeta segments and 13 reverse primers for TCR Jbeta segments was used. Amplification of the CDR3 region of rearranged TCR beta genes was performed with a multiplex PCR assay on genomic DNA. The amplified TCR beta libraries were sequenced on the Illumina HiSeq System as 87-base-pair reads. The authors' pipeline ran thus. A later analysis counted some 74 million unique TCR beta chains across the 666 repertoires, and some 11 million of these chains were shared by at least two donors. A nearest-neighbor algorithm error-corrected the raw reads and collapsed the reads into unique sequences, merging closely related sequences to remove PCR and sequencing errors. To assign V, D and J gene segments, CDR3 sequences were aligned to IMGT reference sequences. For a sequence to be retained, a match of at least six nucleotides to both a V gene segment and a J gene segment was required. A rearrangement was called productive if the CDR3 had no stop codons and remained in frame with V and J, and every other rearrangement was called non-productive. Following IMGT convention, CDR3 was defined as the stretch from the second conserved V-encoded cysteine up to the conserved J-encoded phenylalanine. The earlier analysis of roughly 590 of the donors excluded sequences that lacked an unambiguous match to a single V gene segment. In an earlier analysis of some 590 of the donors, a V segment was called functional when productive rearrangements were above 56.7%, and segregating when the standard deviation between donors exceeded 5%. A statistical classification framework was built to diagnose cytomegalovirus status from the catalog of TCR beta chain sequences. In a later analysis, V and J genes were assigned by comparing TCR nucleotide sequences against IMGT/GENE-DB human TR gene sequences. In a later analysis, CDR3 sequences and most-parsimonious VDJ recombination scenarios were assigned using the TCRdist pipeline. In a later analysis, each TCR beta chain was defined by its CDR3 amino acid sequence together with its V-gene family, and reads lacking a unique V-gene family were excluded. As a way to deal with suspected cross-contamination and a sequencing artifact, a later analysis dropped nearly 600 nucleotide sequences that were highly shared and had low generation probability. In a later analysis, a clonal expansion index for each public chain was calculated from normalized within-repertoire ranks of inferred template counts. A later analysis computed generation probabilities with a VDJ recombination model fitted to out-of-frame rearrangements, and checked the results against IGoR. In a later analysis, hypergeometric tests were used to score TCR-TCR, TCR-HLA and TCR-CMV co-occurrence, with a repertoire-size bias correction applied to TCR pairs. False discovery rates were estimated in a later analysis by permuting HLA or CMV assignments 20 times. In a later analysis, co-occurring TCRs were grouped using DBSCAN, with TCRdist sequence similarity added in when clustering inside HLA-allele-positive subsets. For co-occurrence clustering, repertoires with fewer than 30,000 or more than 120,000 public chains were excluded, along with five or six repertoires with anomalous nucleotide sharing. In its TCRdb copy, this immuneACCESS table keeps in-frame sequences only and misses some clones. Where compared with another copy, unresolved V genes explain less than half of these, and the others have no known cause. V and J calls and clone size are given by that table; D and trimming were obtained from the DNA. A total of 200,000 to 250,000 clones appear in this sample, around 85% of them only once. 0.22% of the sample belongs to the ten largest clones.

From a lookup of the germline V gene, CDR1 and CDR2 are SGHTA and FQGNSA. V and J lose 5 bases and 4 bases, and a span of 11 bases separates them. Including cysteine and phenylalanine, the CDR3 has 13 amino acids. The CDR3 DNA has 39 bases and is translated from base 1. The cohort consisted of hundreds of healthy bone marrow donors. At the time of sampling, all cohort members were nominally healthy, though unrecorded immune exposures were likely present. The donor was CMV seronegative and was included in the group of 352 seronegative cohort members. A peripheral blood sample was provided by each donor, and peripheral blood mononuclear cells were used for TCR beta sequencing. The Qiagen DNeasy Blood Extraction Kit was used to extract genomic DNA from the blood cell samples.

The sequenced sample was PBMCs. The V and J segments used are TRBV7-2 and TRBJ1-2; tentative D gene TRBD1, with 6 bases matching. The clonotype was recovered from a girl aged 2-10 years in good health and CMV-seronegative. The DNA sequence is TGTGCCAGCAGCCCCAAAGGGGGCTATGGCTACACCTTC. Its amino acids are CASSPKGGYGYTF.